The entry that follows covers one T cell receptor (beta chain) sequence. The data belong to a study of blood T cell repertoires in COVID-19. Study summary: Samples of COVID-19 (acute and convalescent) were obtained from the United States, Italy and Spain. The analysed material was cDNA or gDNA that came from T cells, B-cell-depleted T cells, or PBMCs.

Authors' analysis steps: Amplification from reference gene primers served as the basis for estimated nucleated cell counts. Sequencing used immunoSEQ multiplex PCR; TCRdb keeps in-frame clones, though not all of them. V, J and clone size are those of that table, while D and trimming were read from the DNA. The profile covers roughly 100,000 clones, with roughly 89% appearing a single time and roughly 1.9% taken by the ten largest. Seattle researchers signed up patients amid active infection and tracked them longitudinally. The sequenced sample consisted of peripheral blood. The TCR was taken from a woman in her fifties or sixties with COVID-19, enrolled during active disease.

CDR3 sequence (DNA): TGTGCCAGTACTTGGACAGGGGCCGACTATGGCTACACCTTC. It translates to CASTWTGADYGYTF. The chain joins TRBV19 to TRBJ1-2; 9 nucleotides line up with TRBD1. CDR3 size: 14 residues. V dropped 7 bases and J dropped 3; count of bases not matched to a gene: 6. Germline CDR1 LNHDA, CDR2 SQIVND (reference sequence).